Following are 31 T cell receptor beta chains from one sample sequenced in a study of cytomegalovirus exposure and HLA in healthy donors. PCR employed 60 Vbeta and 13 Jbeta primers. TCRdb keeps only in-frame clones here, not all; method: immunoSEQ multiplex PCR. This table has some 60,000 clones, roughly four fifths appearing once. Sequenced input: PBMCs. The receptor source for this set is a middle-aged man in good health and CMV-seronegative.

This clone was seen a few times. The CDR3 sequence is CASSSGTGLGNTEAFF. The CDR3 DNA sequence: TGCGCCAGCAGCTCTGGGACAGGACTAGGAAACACTGAAGCTTTCTTT. The chain couples TRBV5-1 to TRBJ1-1, with TRBD1 matching 8 bases. Germline V lookup: CDR1 SGHRS, CDR2 YFSETQ. The CDR3 runs 16 residues. V shed 3 bases, J shed 2 bases, and the junction held 9 bases outside the gene matches.

This clone has only a few counts. V is TRBV6-6 and J is TRBJ1-1; no clear D. The CDR3 is 15 amino acids. The germline V gene encodes CDR1 MNHNY and CDR2 SVGAGI (reference sequence). Between the trimmed V and J ends, which lost 2 bases and 5 bases, there was a span of 15 bases. The CDR3, as DNA: TGTGCCAGCAGTTACCTCCTCGGGAGGGAGACTGAAGCTTTCTTT. This codes for CASSYLLGRETEAFF.

This clone was detected only once. V and J are TRBV6-4 and TRBJ1-4, with D possibly matching TRBD1 (5 bases). The V end was cut by 2 bases, the J end by 7 bases, with 11 bases between. Germline CDR1 is MRHNA and CDR2 is SNTAGT. This CDR3 spans 14 amino acids. In DNA form, the CDR3 reads TGTGCCAGCAGTGACATGGGGCGCATTGAAAAACTGTTTTTT. This encodes CASSDMGRIEKLFF.

V is TRBV11-2 and J is TRBJ2-5, with a tentative D call TRBD2 (6 bases). From germline, CDR1 is SGHAT and CDR2 FQNNGV. The CDR3 totals 15 residues. V gave up 0 bases and J gave up 2 bases, with 10 bases separating them. This CDR3 reads CASSLDGGTQETQYF. The CDR3 region has the DNA TGTGCCAGCAGCTTAGATGGTGGGACTCAAGAGACCCAGTACTTC.

This chain links TRBV7-8 with TRBJ1-6; D is undetermined. Germline V gives CDR1 SGHVS, CDR2 FQNEAQ. Between the trimmed V and J ends, which lost 5 bases and 0 bases, there was a span of 17 bases. The CDR3 contains 18 residues. The CDR3 region has the DNA TGTGCCAGCAGCCGTCTGCCGTCCTCGAGCTCCTATAATTCACCCCTCCACTTT. It yields the protein CASSRLPSSSSYNSPLHF. The variable domain in full, with the rest retrieved from reference TRBV7-8 and TRBJ1-6, is GAGVSQSPRYKVAKRGQDVALRCDPISGHVSLFWYQQALGQGPEFLTYFQNEAQLDKSGLPSDRFFAERPEGSVSTLKIQRTQQEDSAVYLCASSRLPSSSSYNSPLHFGNGTRLTVT.

This clone has only one observation. This chain links TRBV27 with TRBJ2-3; 9 nucleotides match TRBD2. Trimming removed 3 bases from V and 6 bases from J; junction bases left unmatched: 10. Germline V gene sequence: CDR1 MNHEY, CDR2 SMNVEV (reference sequence). The CDR3 contains 16 residues. The CDR3 nucleotides are TGTGCCAGCAGTTTCAGCGGGGGGACTTGGTTGGATACGCAGTATTTT. It encodes CASSFSGGTWLDTQYF.

This clone was detected a few times. The rearrangement joins TRBV6-1 to TRBJ2-7; D is undetermined. Per the germline V gene, CDR1 is MNHNS and CDR2 is SASEGT. Between the trimmed V and J ends, which lost 6 bases and 2 bases, there was a span of 8 bases. There are 12 residues in the CDR3. The CDR3 nucleotides are TGTGCCAGCAGCGTCCTAGCCTACGAGCAGTACTTC. This translates into CASSVLAYEQYF.

This clone was counted between two and nine times. This chain uses TRBV29-1 with TRBJ1-1, with 8 bases that match TRBD1. The V gene end was trimmed by 6 bases and the J gene end by 6 bases; junction bases not matched to a gene: 6. Germline assignment: CDR1 SQVTM and CDR2 ANQGSEA. The CDR3 is made up of 12 amino acids. The CDR3: CSVQGAGSEAFF. The CDR3 region has the DNA TGCAGCGTCCAGGGGGCGGGCTCTGAAGCTTTCTTT.

The rearrangement links TRBV11-2 to TRBJ1-3; TRBD1 is a possible D gene (5 bases). CDR1 and CDR2 (germline): SGHAT, FQNNGV. The V and J ends lost 1 base and 4 bases respectively, with 14 bases between them. The CDR3 is 16 amino acids. Here the CDR3 DNA reads TGTGCCAGCAGCTTAGTAACAGGTTCTACCGGAAACACCATATATTTT. As protein: CASSLVTGSTGNTIYF.

The chain couples TRBV4-3 to TRBJ2-3, with a weak D call TRBD1 (6 bases). Between the trimmed V and J ends, which lost 1 base and 4 bases, there was a span of 27 bases. CDR3 size: 20 residues. The V gene's germline CDR1 is LGHNA and CDR2 YSLEER. The DNA for the CDR3 is TGCGCCAGCAGCCAAGTGGATCTGGGGGCTGATCTCCTCAAGGCAGATACGCAGTATTTT. Amino acid sequence: CASSQVDLGADLLKADTQYF.

DNA for the CDR3: TGTGCCAGCAGTCGACTAGCGGGGGGAGAGACCCAGTACTTC. Amino acid sequence: CASSRLAGGETQYF. V and J are TRBV28 and TRBJ2-5, with 13 bases that match TRBD2. The trim removed 5 bases at V and 4 bases at J, leaving 1 base unmatched. Germline values: CDR1 MDHEN, CDR2 SYDVKM. The CDR3 loop spans 14 amino acids.

The genes are TRBV18 and TRBJ1-1; D remains ambiguous. The germline CDR1 and CDR2 sequences are KGHSH and LQKENI. The CDR3 length is 16 residues. The V and J ends lost 2 bases and 6 bases respectively, with 19 bases between them. The CDR3 here is CASSPNRMREGAEAFF. In DNA, the CDR3 is TGTGCCAGCTCACCAAATAGAATGAGGGAAGGAGCTGAAGCTTTCTTT.

The DNA of the CDR3 is TGCAGCGTTCTATTCACAGGGACCCACGAGCAGTACGTC. Its translation is CSVLFTGTHEQYV. The rearrangement uses TRBV29-1 and TRBJ2-7; D might be TRBD1 (6 bases). The germline V gene has CDR1 SQVTM and CDR2 ANQGSEA. The CDR3 spans 13 residues. Trimming shortened V by 5 bases and J by 5 bases, and 16 bases separated the two germline ends.

The chain links TRBV5-1 to TRBJ1-1; D remains unclear. This CDR3 is 13 amino acids long. Germline V lookup: CDR1 SGHRS, CDR2 YFSETQ. V dropped 4 bases and J dropped 1 base, with 8 bases sitting between them. The CDR3 loop reads CASSIKQNTEAFF. The CDR3 nucleotides read TGCGCCAGCAGCATTAAACAGAACACTGAAGCTTTCTTT.

The chain employs TRBV5-1 and TRBJ2-1, with 9 bases aligning to TRBD1. With V trimmed by 3 bases and J by 7 bases, 11 bases remained unmatched. Germline lookup yields CDR1 SGHRS and CDR2 YFSETQ. This CDR3 comprises 16 residues. The CDR3 DNA sequence: TGCGCCAGCAGCTCCCAGTTAGCGACAGGGGGGAATGAGCAGTTCTTC. Protein: CASSSQLATGGNEQFF.

The chain is built from TRBV4-3 and TRBJ2-7; TRBD2 aligns across 14 bases. Germline V gene data show CDR1 as LGHNA and CDR2 as YSLEER. Trimming cost V 1 base and J 2 bases; bases outside gene matches: 7. The CDR3 has 18 amino acids. The CDR3 bases are TGCGCCAGCAGCCAAGTCCGGACTAGCGGGGGGTCCGCCTACGAGCAGTACTTC. Protein: CASSQVRTSGGSAYEQYF.

This clone is a singleton in its sample. CDR3 in DNA: TGTGCCAGCAGCCAGGGGGGTTACAATGAGCAGTTCTTC. Its translation is CASSQGGYNEQFF. This chain uses TRBV7-9 with TRBJ2-1; the D gene is possibly TRBD1 (7 bases). The germline gives CDR1 SEHNR, CDR2 FQNEAQ (reference sequence). The CDR3 has 13 residues. Trimming stripped 5 bases from V and 4 bases from J, with 9 bases between.

The chain employs TRBV6-6 and TRBJ1-4; D may be TRBD1 (6 bases). Germline loops: CDR1 MNHNY, CDR2 SVGAGI (reference sequence). CDR3 length equals 16 residues. V lost 0 bases to trimming and J lost 7 bases, with 15 bases between them. The CDR3 bases are TGTGCCAGCAGTTACTCTGTCCAGGGGCGCGGTGAAAAACTGTTTTTT. It encodes CASSYSVQGRGEKLFF.

The chain combines TRBV2 with TRBJ2-5, with 9 nucleotides matching TRBD2. From germline, CDR1 is SNHLY and CDR2 FYNNEI. This CDR3 region has 14 residues. The V gene end was trimmed by 6 bases and the J gene end by 1 base; junction bases not matched to a gene: 3. The CDR3 here is CASRQRGAQETQYF. Here the CDR3 DNA reads TGTGCCAGCAGACAGCGGGGGGCCCAAGAGACCCAGTACTTC.

This chain joins TRBV2 and TRBJ1-5; 8 bases agree with TRBD1. The CDR3 extends over 14 amino acids. Trimming cost V 5 bases and J 4 bases; bases outside gene matches: 4. The V gene's germline CDR1 is SNHLY and CDR2 FYNNEI. CDR3: CASSRQGNNQPQHF. In nucleotides, the CDR3 is TGTGCCAGCAGTCGACAGGGGAATAATCAGCCCCAGCATTTT.

The chain employs TRBV30 and TRBJ1-3; tentatively, D is TRBD1 (6 bases). The CDR3 contains 13 residues. The V gene's germline CDR1 is GTSNPN and CDR2 SVGIG (reference sequence). V lost 2 bases and J 2 bases, leaving 7 bases between the germline ends. CDR3 DNA sequence: TGTGCCTGGAGTAACAGGGCTGGAAACACCATATATTTT. It translates to CAWSNRAGNTIYF.

The J gene is TRBJ1-6, the V gene TRBV5-4; TRBD1 matches 7 bases. V lost 4 bases to trimming and J lost 6 bases; unmatched junction nucleotides: 7. Germline values: CDR1 SGHNT, CDR2 YYREEE (reference sequence). The CDR3 sequence is 15 residues long. In DNA, the CDR3 is TGTGCCAGCAGCGTAACAGGGGCTGGTAATTCACCCCTCCACTTT. Amino acid sequence: CASSVTGAGNSPLHF.

The chain carries TRBV15 and TRBJ1-5, with 7 bases that match TRBD1. V lost 1 base and J lost 4; bases outside the gene matches: 4. Germline CDR1 reads LNHNV; CDR2 reads YYDKDF (reference sequence). This CDR3 comprises 15 residues. This CDR3 is CATSRGGTANQPQHF. The CDR3 nucleotides read TGTGCCACCAGCAGAGGAGGGACAGCGAATCAGCCCCAGCATTTT.

The chain couples TRBV5-6 to TRBJ2-5; D is undetermined. V gave up 0 bases and J gave up 1 base, with 7 bases separating them. The CDR3 has 14 amino acids. Germline values: CDR1 SGHDT, CDR2 YYEEEE. The CDR3 region is CASSLVGVQETQYF. Here the CDR3 DNA reads TGTGCCAGCAGCTTGGTAGGAGTCCAAGAGACCCAGTACTTC.

The genes are TRBV5-1 and TRBJ1-1, with D possibly being TRBD1 (6 bases). The CDR3 spans 13 residues. The V end was cut by 4 bases, the J end by 1 base, with 8 bases between. The V gene's germline CDR1 is SGHRS and CDR2 YFSETQ. The CDR3 sequence is CASSTTGNTEAFF. CDR3 coding DNA: TGCGCCAGCAGCACGACAGGGAACACTGAAGCTTTCTTT.

The chain links TRBV5-4 to TRBJ1-2; D is perhaps TRBD1 (6 bases). The germline V gene encodes CDR1 SGHNT and CDR2 YYREEE (reference sequence). The CDR3 is 13 residues long. V dropped 4 bases and J dropped 2 bases, with 9 bases sitting between them. CDR3 sequence: CASSPQGNYGYTF. Written as DNA, the CDR3 is TGTGCCAGCAGCCCACAGGGAAACTATGGCTACACCTTC.

The CDR3 spells CASSPLAGDVKPSSEQYF. The CDR3 DNA sequence: TGTGCCAGCTCACCACTAGCGGGGGACGTTAAACCAAGTTCCGAGCAGTACTTC. The chain carries TRBV18 and TRBJ2-7; 9 bases align to TRBD2. CDR1 is KGHSH, CDR2 LQKENI, per germline. The length of the CDR3 is 18 residues. J was trimmed by 6 bases and V by 1 base; bases with no gene match: 16.

J is TRBJ1-6 and V is TRBV2; the D is unclear. V dropped 4 bases and J dropped 0 bases, with 7 bases sitting between them. In germline, CDR1 is SNHLY, CDR2 FYNNEI. The CDR3 contains 15 residues. CDR3 DNA sequence: TGTGCCAGCAGTGGAACAGTCTCCTATAATTCACCCCTCCACTTT. Its translation: CASSGTVSYNSPLHF.

The chain carries TRBV10-3 and TRBJ1-5, with TRBD1 matching 10 bases. CDR1 is ENHRY, CDR2 SYGVKD, per germline. The CDR3 covers 16 residues. With V trimmed by 5 bases and J by 0 bases, 4 bases remained unmatched. The CDR3 spells CAISRTGGYSNQPQHF. In DNA, the CDR3 is TGTGCCATCAGTAGGACAGGGGGTTATAGCAATCAGCCCCAGCATTTT.

This clone was observed a handful of times. The rearrangement uses TRBV7-9 and TRBJ2-1, with a possible D match to TRBD2 (5 bases). Germline V gene data show CDR1 as SEHNR and CDR2 as FQNEAQ (reference sequence). The V end lost 1 base, the J end lost 3 bases, and 13 bases lay between the germline ends. The CDR3 length is 16 residues. CDR3 coding DNA: TGTGCCAGCAGCTTAGGTCGTCAGGCGGGCTACAATGAGCAGTTCTTC. Translated: CASSLGRQAGYNEQFF.

The V and J genes are TRBV19 and TRBJ1-4; 8 bases agree with TRBD1. Germline V gene data show CDR1 as LNHDA and CDR2 as SQIVND (reference sequence). With 6 bases clipped from V and 0 bases from J, the junction kept 15 bases outside the gene matches. This CDR3 comprises 19 residues. The CDR3: CASRQGTGLGIATNEKLFF. Here the CDR3 DNA reads TGTGCCAGTAGGCAAGGGACAGGACTGGGCATTGCAACTAATGAAAAACTGTTTTTT.